The rows below give T cell receptor beta chains drawn from one sample of a study of early T cells in non-severe SARS-CoV-2 infection. TCRdb reprocessed the 5' RACE reads with MiXCR, giving one entry per CDR3 protein. The sample has 26,000 or so distinct CDR3 sequences, 3.5% to 5.5% seen once. This specimen consisted of whole blood, obtained at baseline. All receptors come from an adult who was a healthcare worker with PCR-confirmed SARS-CoV-2 infection or an uninfected control (not recorded which). CDR3s include the opening cysteine and the closing phenylalanine or tryptophan. D genes are given only for firm matches. Some rows mark clone size as missing; the rest say once, few, many or name a class of expanded clone.

>many|-|TRBJ1-5|12|TRBV28
TGTGCCAGCAGTTCCTGGGGGCAGCCCCAGCATTTT
CASSSWGQPQHF
>medium-sized|-|TRBJ2-7|14|TRBV10-3
TGTGCCATCAGTGAGTCCGTAGTTTCGGGGGAGCAGTACTTC
CAISESVVSGEQYF
>many|-|TRBJ2-7|11|TRBV3-1
TGTGCCAGCACCAAGGGCTACGAGCAGTACTTC
CASTKGYEQYF
>many|-|TRBJ2-4|18|TRBV7-8
TGTGCCAGCAGCTTATGGGGGGCACGAGCGGGAGCCAAAAACATTCAGTACTTC
CASSLWGARAGAKNIQYF
>medium-sized|TRBD2|TRBJ2-2|16|TRBV6-4
TGTGCCAGCAGTGGGACTAGCGGGAGATCGGCCGGGGAGCTGTTTTTT
CASSGTSGRSAGELFF
>many|-|TRBJ1-6|15|TRBV12-3/TRBV12-4
TGTGCCAGCAGTTCCTCGCAGGGAGGTTGGTCACCCCTCCACTTT
CASSSSQGGWSPLHF
>few|-|TRBJ2-1|12|TRBV12-5
TGTGCTAACATGGCGACAGTCGGTGAGCAGTTCTTC
CANMATVGEQFF
>-|-|TRBJ2-6|15|TRBV5-1
TGCGCCAGCAGCTTGGGGGCCTCTGGGGCCAACGTCCTGACTTTC
CASSLGASGANVLTF
>many|-|TRBJ2-3|18|TRBV7-8
TGTGCCAGCAGCCCCCGGGCCCTCAACTGGGCTAGCACAGATACGCAGTATTTT
CASSPRALNWASTDTQYF
>many|TRBD1|TRBJ2-6|18|TRBV7-9
TGTGCCAGCAGCTTACCAGGACAGGGCGACTCTGGGGCCAACGTCCTGACTTTC
CASSLPGQGDSGANVLTF
>many|-|TRBJ2-3|15|TRBV20-1
TGCAGTGCTAGAGATCCGTGGGTTAGCACAGATACGCAGTATTTT
CSARDPWVSTDTQYF
>few|TRBD2|TRBJ2-3|15|TRBV28
TGTGCCAGCAGTTTCGTAGCGGGGGGACCAGATACGCAGTATTTT
CASSFVAGGPDTQYF
>many|TRBD1|TRBJ2-5|15|TRBV5-5
TGTGCCAGCAGTTCTCTCGGGACAGGACAAGAGACCCAGTACTTC
CASSSLGTGQETQYF
>many|-|TRBJ2-7|14|TRBV6-2/TRBV6-3
TGTGCCAGCAGTTACGAGGGGGGGAACTACGAGCAGTACTTC
CASSYEGGNYEQYF
>many|TRBD1|TRBJ1-4|15|TRBV5-5
TGTGCCAGCAGCTTGGAGGACAGGGCTCGTGAAAAACTGTTTTTT
CASSLEDRAREKLFF
>many|-|TRBJ1-1|11|TRBV4-2
TGTGCCAGCAAGAGGAACACTGAAGCTTTCTTT
CASKRNTEAFF
>many|-|TRBJ1-5|14|TRBV6-5
TGTGCCAGCAGCCTAGGGACTAGCAATCAGCCCCAGCATTTT
CASSLGTSNQPQHF
>few|TRBD2|TRBJ2-2|15|TRBV5-1
TGCGCCAGCAGCCTAACAGCGGGAGAAACCGGGGAGCTGTTTTTT
CASSLTAGETGELFF
>many|-|TRBJ1-2|16|TRBV9
TGTGCCAGCAGCCCGACGACAGGATTGGGGCACTATGGCTACACCTTC
CASSPTTGLGHYGYTF
>many|TRBD1|TRBJ2-6|15|TRBV7-8
TGTGCCAGCAGGGACAGGGGATACGGGGCCAACGTCCTGACTTTC
CASRDRGYGANVLTF
>-|-|TRBJ2-3|14|TRBV4-2
TGTGCCACCGAAGAGGGGGGGGCCGGAGATACGCAGTATTTT
CATEEGGAGDTQYF
>few|-|TRBJ2-3|15|TRBV5-3
TGTGCCAGAAGCCTGACAGGCCGGCAGTTGGATACGCAGTATTTT
CARSLTGRQLDTQYF
>many|TRBD2|TRBJ2-7|19|TRBV6-1
TGTGCCAGCAACCCGCCGGCGGGAGGACCTACCCCCCTCTCCTACGAGCAGTACTTC
CASNPPAGGPTPLSYEQYF
>many|-|TRBJ2-1|12|TRBV24-1
TGTGCCACCAGCAGCTATAGCGCTGAGCAGTTCTTC
CATSSYSAEQFF
>many|-|TRBJ2-3|15|TRBV7-9
TGTGCCAGCAGCCCCCCATTCAGGGTAGGCGATACGCAGTATTTT
CASSPPFRVGDTQYF
>many|TRBD1|TRBJ2-2|15|TRBV7-9
TGTGCCAGCAGCCAGCGGACAGGCGGTCACGGGGAGCTGTTTTTT
CASSQRTGGHGELFF
>many|-|TRBJ2-1|16|TRBV5-1
TGCGCCAGCAGCTTGGCCGGGCTTTCCTCTTACAATGAGCAGTTCTTC
CASSLAGLSSYNEQFF
>many|-|TRBJ1-4|17|TRBV11-2
TGTGCCAGCAGCTCCGCCTCGGTTGCTAGCCGGGGTGAAAAACTGTTTTTT
CASSSASVASRGEKLFF
>many|TRBD2|TRBJ2-1|13|TRBV20-1
TGCAGTGCTAGCTCGACTAGCGGAGAGCCCAAGTTCTTC
CSASSTSGEPKFF
>many|TRBD1|TRBJ2-7|13|TRBV29-1
TGCAGCGTTGAGCCCAGGGGGTCCTACGAGCAGTACTTC
CSVEPRGSYEQYF
>many|-|TRBJ1-6|12|TRBV2
TGTGCCAGTGCGGGGATCAATTCACCCCTCCACTTT
CASAGINSPLHF
>many|-|TRBJ2-5|13|TRBV6-1
TGTGCCAGCAGTGAAGTGGCCCCGGAGACCCAGTACTTC
CASSEVAPETQYF
>-|-|TRBJ2-5|15|TRBV9
TGTGCCAGCAGCGTACGTAGGGGAGGAGTGGAGACCCAGTACTTC
CASSVRRGGVETQYF
>many|TRBD1|TRBJ1-1|14|TRBV29-1
TGCAGCGGTGTGACAGGGGGTTGGAACACTGAAGCTTTCTTT
CSGVTGGWNTEAFF
>-|TRBD2|TRBJ2-3|15|TRBV7-2
TGTGCCAGCAGCTGGGTAGCGGGAGGGCAGGAGACGCAGTATTTT
CASSWVAGGQETQYF
>many|-|TRBJ1-1|15|TRBV10-3
TGTGCCATCAGTGAGCGGGGAGGTATGAACACTGAAGCTTTCTTT
CAISERGGMNTEAFF
>many|TRBD2|TRBJ2-3|16|TRBV7-7
TGTGCCAGCAGCACCGGGACTAGCGGGGGGACAGATACGCAGTATTTT
CASSTGTSGGTDTQYF
>many|-|TRBJ1-6|14|TRBV28
TGTGCCAGCAGCTCAGGGCAGGGTAATTCACCCCTCCACTTT
CASSSGQGNSPLHF
>-|TRBD1|TRBJ2-1|18|TRBV7-3
TGTGCCAGCAGCTTAACAGCAGTTGGGACAGGGGAGCTCAATGAGCAGTTCTTC
CASSLTAVGTGELNEQFF
>many|TRBD2|TRBJ2-5|16|TRBV5-1
TGCGCCAGCAGCGTTAGCGGGATCAACCCCACAGAGACCCAGTACTTC
CASSVSGINPTETQYF
>-|-|TRBJ2-5|14|TRBV7-6
TGTGCCAGCAGCGTCGGGGCATGGGAAGAGACCCAGTACTTC
CASSVGAWEETQYF
>many|-|TRBJ1-1|14|TRBV5-1
TGCGCCAGCAGCTTCTCGACGAGGGACACTGAAGCTTTCTTT
CASSFSTRDTEAFF
>many|-|TRBJ2-3|16|TRBV12-3/TRBV12-4
TGTGCCAGCAGTTTTAGAGGCGGAGGATACACAGATACGCAGTATTTT
CASSFRGGGYTDTQYF
>many|-|TRBJ1-2|13|TRBV20-1
TGCAGTGCTAGAGATATCGGGGGAGGAGGCTACACCTTC
CSARDIGGGGYTF
>few|TRBD1|TRBJ2-3|16|TRBV7-2
TGTGCCAGCAGCTGGGCCGGGACAGGGGGCGCAGATACGCAGTATTTT
CASSWAGTGGADTQYF
>-|TRBD2|TRBJ2-3|14|TRBV7-9
TGTGCCAGCAGGACTAGCGGGGGCACAGATACGCAGTATTTT
CASRTSGGTDTQYF
>many|-|TRBJ2-7|13|TRBV5-1
TGCGCCAGCAGCTTCGGGGAGTCGAGGGAGCAGTACTTC
CASSFGESREQYF
>many|-|TRBJ2-5|14|TRBV7-6
TGTGCCAGCAGCTCAAAACCCCGGGGGGAGACCCAGTACTTC
CASSSKPRGETQYF
>few|-|TRBJ1-4|15|TRBV6-5
TGTGCCAGCAGTGGGACGGGACTGGTGAATGAAAAACTGTTTTTT
CASSGTGLVNEKLFF
>-|-|TRBJ2-1|13|TRBV2
TGTGCCAGCAGTCTCAGCTCCTACAATGAGCAGTTCTTC
CASSLSSYNEQFF
>many|-|TRBJ1-2|15|TRBV15
TGTGCCACCAGCCGAGGCCCAGACAGGAAATCAGGCTACACCTTC
CATSRGPDRKSGYTF
>many|-|TRBJ1-5|14|TRBV7-9
TGTGCCAGCAGCTTAGAACAGCACAATCAGCCCCAGCATTTT
CASSLEQHNQPQHF
>many|TRBD2|TRBJ2-2|16|TRBV14
TGTGCCAGCAGCTCCGGACTAGCGGGGGCGACCGGGGAGCTGTTTTTT
CASSSGLAGATGELFF
>few|-|TRBJ2-2|17|TRBV9
TGTGCCAGCAGCGTTACGACCGGGACCGGGGGTTCCGGGGAGCTGTTTTTT
CASSVTTGTGGSGELFF